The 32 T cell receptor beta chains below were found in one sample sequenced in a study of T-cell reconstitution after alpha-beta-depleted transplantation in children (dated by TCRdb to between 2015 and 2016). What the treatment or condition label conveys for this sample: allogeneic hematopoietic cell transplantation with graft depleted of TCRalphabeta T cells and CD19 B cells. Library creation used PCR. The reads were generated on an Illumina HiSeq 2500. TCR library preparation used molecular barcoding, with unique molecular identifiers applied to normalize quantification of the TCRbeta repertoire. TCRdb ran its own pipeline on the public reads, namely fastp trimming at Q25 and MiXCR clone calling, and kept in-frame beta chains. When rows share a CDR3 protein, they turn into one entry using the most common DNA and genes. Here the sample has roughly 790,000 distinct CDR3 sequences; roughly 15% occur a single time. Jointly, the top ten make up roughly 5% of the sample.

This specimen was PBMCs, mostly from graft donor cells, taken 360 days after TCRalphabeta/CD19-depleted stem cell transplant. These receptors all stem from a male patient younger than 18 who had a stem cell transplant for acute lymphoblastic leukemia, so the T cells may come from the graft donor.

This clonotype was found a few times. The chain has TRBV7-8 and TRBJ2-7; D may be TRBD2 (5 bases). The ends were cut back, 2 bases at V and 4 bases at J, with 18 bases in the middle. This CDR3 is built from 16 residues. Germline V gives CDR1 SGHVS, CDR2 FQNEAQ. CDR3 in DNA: TGTGCCAGCAGCTTATGGCCCCAACCGGGAAGGTACGAGCAGTACTTC. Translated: CASSLWPQPGRYEQYF.

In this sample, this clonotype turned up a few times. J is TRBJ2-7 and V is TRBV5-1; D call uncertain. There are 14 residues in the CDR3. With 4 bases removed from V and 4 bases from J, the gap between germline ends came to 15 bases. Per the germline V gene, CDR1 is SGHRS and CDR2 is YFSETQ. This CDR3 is CASSGWTTDYEQYF. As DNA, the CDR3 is TGCGCCAGCAGCGGGTGGACGACCGATTACGAGCAGTACTTC.

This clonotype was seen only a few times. The CDR3 DNA reads TGCAGTGCTTATACCCGGGACAGGGGAGAAGAGACCCAGTACTTC. The encoded protein is CSAYTRDRGEETQYF. The V call is TRBV20-1, the J call TRBJ2-5; the match to TRBD1 covers 10 bases. The V gene's germline CDR1 is DFQATT and CDR2 SNEGSKA (reference sequence). This CDR3 has 15 amino acids. V shed 5 bases, J shed 3 bases, and the junction held 9 bases outside the gene matches.

The CDR3 DNA is TGCGCCAGCAGCCCACATGCTAGCGGGATGCCCTACGAGCAGTACTTC. Its protein is CASSPHASGMPYEQYF. The genes are TRBV5-1 and TRBJ2-7, with 9 nucleotides matching TRBD2. The CDR3 has 16 residues. Trimming took 4 bases from V and 2 from J; bases not matched to a gene: 10. The germline V gene has CDR1 SGHRS and CDR2 YFSETQ. The variable domain in full, completed from reference TRBV5-1 and TRBJ2-7, reads KAGVTQTPRYLIKTRGQQVTLSCSPISGHRSVSWYQQTPGQGLQFLFEYFSETQRNKGNFPGRFSGRQFSNSRSEMNVSTLELGDSALYLCASSPHASGMPYEQYFGPGTRLTVT.

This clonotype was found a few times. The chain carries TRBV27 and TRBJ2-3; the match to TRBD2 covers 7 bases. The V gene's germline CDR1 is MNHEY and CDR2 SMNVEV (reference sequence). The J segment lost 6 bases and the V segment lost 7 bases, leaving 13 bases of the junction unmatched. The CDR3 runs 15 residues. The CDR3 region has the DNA TGTGCCAGCATCTTTAGTGCTAGCGGACCTGATACGCAGTATTTT. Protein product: CASIFSASGPDTQYF.

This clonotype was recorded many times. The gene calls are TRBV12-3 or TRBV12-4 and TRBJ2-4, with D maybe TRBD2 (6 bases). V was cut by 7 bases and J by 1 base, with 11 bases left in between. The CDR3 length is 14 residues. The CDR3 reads CASTLGLAKNIQYF. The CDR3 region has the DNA TGTGCCAGCACCTTGGGACTTGCCAAAAACATTCAGTACTTC.

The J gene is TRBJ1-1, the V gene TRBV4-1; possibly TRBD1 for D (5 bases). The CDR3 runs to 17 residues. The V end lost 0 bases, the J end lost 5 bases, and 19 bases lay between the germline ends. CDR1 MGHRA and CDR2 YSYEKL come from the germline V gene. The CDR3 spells CASSQDRLRGRLTEAFF. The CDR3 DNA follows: TGCGCCAGCAGCCAAGATAGACTACGGGGGAGGTTGACTGAAGCTTTCTTT.

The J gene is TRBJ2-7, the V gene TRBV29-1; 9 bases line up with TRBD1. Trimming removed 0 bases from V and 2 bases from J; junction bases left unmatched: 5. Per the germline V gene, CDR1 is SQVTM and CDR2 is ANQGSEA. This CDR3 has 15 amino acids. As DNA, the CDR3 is TGCAGCGTTGAAGAGGGGGGACAGGGCCCCTACGAGCAGTACTTC. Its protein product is CSVEEGGQGPYEQYF.

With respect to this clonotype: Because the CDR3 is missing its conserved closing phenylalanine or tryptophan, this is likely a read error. CDR3 loop: CSVEDGATEAFC. DNA for the CDR3: TGCAGCGTTGAAGATGGGGCCACTGAAGCTTTCTGT. The chain couples TRBV29-1 to TRBJ1-1; D perhaps matches TRBD1 (5 bases). The CDR3 totals 12 residues. Looked up from germline, CDR1 is SQVTM and CDR2 is ANQGSEA. The V gene lost 0 bases and the J gene lost 4 bases, with 6 bases spanning the gap.

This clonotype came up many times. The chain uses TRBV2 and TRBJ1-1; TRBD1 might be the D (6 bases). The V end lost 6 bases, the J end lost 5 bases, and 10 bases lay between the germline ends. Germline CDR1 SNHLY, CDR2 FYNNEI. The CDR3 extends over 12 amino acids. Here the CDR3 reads CASREQGTEAFF. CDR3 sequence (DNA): TGTGCCAGCAGAGAACAGGGAACTGAAGCTTTCTTT.

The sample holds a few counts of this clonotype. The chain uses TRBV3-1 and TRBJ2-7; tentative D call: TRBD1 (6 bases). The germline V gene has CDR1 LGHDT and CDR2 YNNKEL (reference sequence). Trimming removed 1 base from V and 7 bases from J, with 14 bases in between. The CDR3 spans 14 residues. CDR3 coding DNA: TGTGCCAGCAGCCAAGTGGGGGCCGGGGATGAGCAGTACTTC. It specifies CASSQVGAGDEQYF.

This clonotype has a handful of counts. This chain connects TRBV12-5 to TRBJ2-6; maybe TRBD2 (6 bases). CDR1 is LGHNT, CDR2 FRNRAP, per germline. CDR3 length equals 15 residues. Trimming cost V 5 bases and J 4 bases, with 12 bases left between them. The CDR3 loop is CASGVGGAGANVLTF. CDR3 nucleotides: TGTGCTAGTGGTGTGGGGGGTGCGGGGGCCAACGTCCTGACTTTC.

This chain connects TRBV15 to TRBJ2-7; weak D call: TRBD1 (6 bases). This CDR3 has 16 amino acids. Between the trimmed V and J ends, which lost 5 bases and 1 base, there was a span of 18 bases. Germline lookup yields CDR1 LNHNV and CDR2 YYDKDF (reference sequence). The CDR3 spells CATSRGKSGASYEQYF. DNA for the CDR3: TGTGCCACCAGCCGAGGGAAGTCAGGGGCTTCCTACGAGCAGTACTTC.

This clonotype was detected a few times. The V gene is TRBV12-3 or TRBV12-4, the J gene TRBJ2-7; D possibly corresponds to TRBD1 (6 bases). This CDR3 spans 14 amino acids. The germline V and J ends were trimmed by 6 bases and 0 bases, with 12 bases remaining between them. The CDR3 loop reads CASSDRRSSYEQYF. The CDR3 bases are TGTGCCAGCAGCGACAGGAGGAGCTCCTACGAGCAGTACTTC.

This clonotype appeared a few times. The CDR3 spells CATSDTGTLYGETQYF. The CDR3 region has the DNA TGTGCCACCAGTGACACAGGTACCCTCTACGGGGAGACCCAGTACTTC. The V call is TRBV24-1, the J call TRBJ2-5; D is perhaps TRBD1 (5 bases). V was shortened by 4 bases and J by 5 bases, with 19 bases between the two germline ends. CDR3 length: 16 amino acids. The V gene's germline CDR1 is KGHDR and CDR2 SFDVKD.

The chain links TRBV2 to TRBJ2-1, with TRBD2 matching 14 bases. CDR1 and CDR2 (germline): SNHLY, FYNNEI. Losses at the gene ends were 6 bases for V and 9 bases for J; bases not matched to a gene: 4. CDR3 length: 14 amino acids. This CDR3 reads CASRGTSGSGEQFF. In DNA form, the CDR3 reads TGTGCCAGCAGAGGGACTAGCGGGAGTGGTGAGCAGTTCTTC.

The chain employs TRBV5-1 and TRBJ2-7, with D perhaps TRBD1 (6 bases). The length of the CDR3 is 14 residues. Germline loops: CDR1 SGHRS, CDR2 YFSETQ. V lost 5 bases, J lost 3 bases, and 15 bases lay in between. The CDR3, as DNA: TGCGCCAGCAGATCACAGGGTGCAAACTACGAGCAGTACTTC. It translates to CASRSQGANYEQYF. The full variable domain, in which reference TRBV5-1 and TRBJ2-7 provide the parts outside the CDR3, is KAGVTQTPRYLIKTRGQQVTLSCSPISGHRSVSWYQQTPGQGLQFLFEYFSETQRNKGNFPGRFSGRQFSNSRSEMNVSTLELGDSALYLCASRSQGANYEQYFGPGTRLTVT.

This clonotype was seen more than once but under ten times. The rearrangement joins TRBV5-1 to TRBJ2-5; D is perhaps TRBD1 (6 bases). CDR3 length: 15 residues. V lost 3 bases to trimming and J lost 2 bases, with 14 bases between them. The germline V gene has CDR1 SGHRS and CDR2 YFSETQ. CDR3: CASSSDSSMQETQYF. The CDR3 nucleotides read TGCGCCAGCAGCTCGGACAGCTCGATGCAAGAGACCCAGTACTTC.

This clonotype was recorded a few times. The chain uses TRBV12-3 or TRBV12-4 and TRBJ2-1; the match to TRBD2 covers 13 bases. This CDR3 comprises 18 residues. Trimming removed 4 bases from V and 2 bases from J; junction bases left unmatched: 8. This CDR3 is CASSSGLAGVGPYNEQFF. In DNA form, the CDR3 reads TGTGCCAGCAGTTCCGGACTAGCGGGAGTGGGCCCCTACAATGAGCAGTTCTTC.

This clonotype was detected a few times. CDR3 nucleotide sequence: TGCGCCAGCAGCTTGGGAATCCTGAGCTCCTACAATGAGCAGTTCTTC. Amino acid sequence: CASSLGILSSYNEQFF. J is TRBJ2-1 and V is TRBV5-1, with no clear D. CDR3 length equals 16 residues. V shed 0 bases and J shed 0 bases, with 10 bases lying between them. Per germline, CDR1 SGHRS and CDR2 YFSETQ.

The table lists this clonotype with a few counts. CDR3 in DNA: TGCAGCGTCCGGGGTACCTACGAGCAGTACTTC. Translating gives CSVRGTYEQYF. The chain combines TRBV29-1 with TRBJ2-7; D possibly corresponds to TRBD2 (5 bases). V was pared by 6 bases and J by 2 bases, with 8 bases between. Germline-derived CDR1 and CDR2 are SQVTM and ANQGSEA. This CDR3 spans 11 amino acids.

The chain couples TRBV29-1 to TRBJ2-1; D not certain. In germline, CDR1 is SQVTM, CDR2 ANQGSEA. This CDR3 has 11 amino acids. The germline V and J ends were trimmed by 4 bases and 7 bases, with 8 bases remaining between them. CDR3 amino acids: CSVGGMNEQFF. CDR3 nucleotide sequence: TGCAGCGTTGGGGGAATGAATGAGCAGTTCTTC.

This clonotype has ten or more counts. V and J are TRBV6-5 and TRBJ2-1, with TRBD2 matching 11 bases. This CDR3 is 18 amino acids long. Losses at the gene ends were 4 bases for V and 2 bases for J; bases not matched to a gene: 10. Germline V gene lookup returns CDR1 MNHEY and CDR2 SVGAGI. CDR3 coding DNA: TGTGCCAGCAGTTCCCGTTTAGCGGGAGGGACTACCTACAATGAGCAGTTCTTC. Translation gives CASSSRLAGGTTYNEQFF.

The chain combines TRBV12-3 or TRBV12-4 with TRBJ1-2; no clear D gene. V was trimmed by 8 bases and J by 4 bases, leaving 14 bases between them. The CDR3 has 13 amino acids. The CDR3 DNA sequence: TGTGCCAGCTTCTGTAGGGTTTGCTATGGCTACACCTTC. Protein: CASFCRVCYGYTF.

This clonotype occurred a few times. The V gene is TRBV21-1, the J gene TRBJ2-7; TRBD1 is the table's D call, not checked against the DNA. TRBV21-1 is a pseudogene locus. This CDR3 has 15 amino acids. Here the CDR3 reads CASSTPHRLIYEQYF. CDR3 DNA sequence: TGTGCCAGCAGCACACCGCACAGGCTAATCTACGAGCAGTACTTC.

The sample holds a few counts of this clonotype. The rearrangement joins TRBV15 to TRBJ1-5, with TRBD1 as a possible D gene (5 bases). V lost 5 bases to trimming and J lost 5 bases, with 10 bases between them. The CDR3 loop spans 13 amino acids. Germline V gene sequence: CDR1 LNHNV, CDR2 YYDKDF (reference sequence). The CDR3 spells CATSQGNYQPQHF. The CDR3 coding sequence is TGTGCCACCAGCCAGGGAAATTATCAGCCCCAGCATTTT.

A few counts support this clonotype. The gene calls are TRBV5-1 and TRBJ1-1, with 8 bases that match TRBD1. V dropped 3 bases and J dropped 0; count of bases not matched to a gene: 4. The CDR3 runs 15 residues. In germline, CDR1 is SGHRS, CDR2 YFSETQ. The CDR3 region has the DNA TGCGCCAGCAGCTCAACAGGGGGGCTGAACACTGAAGCTTTCTTT. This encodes CASSSTGGLNTEAFF.

For the CDR3, the DNA is TGTGCCAGCAGTTTAGCGCGGAGGGGGGATTTTGGAAACACCATATATTTT. As protein: CASSLARRGDFGNTIYF. The J gene is TRBJ1-3, the V gene TRBV12-3 or TRBV12-4; TRBD1 might be the D (6 bases). The CDR3 loop spans 17 amino acids. V lost 0 bases to trimming and J lost 3 bases, with 15 bases between them.

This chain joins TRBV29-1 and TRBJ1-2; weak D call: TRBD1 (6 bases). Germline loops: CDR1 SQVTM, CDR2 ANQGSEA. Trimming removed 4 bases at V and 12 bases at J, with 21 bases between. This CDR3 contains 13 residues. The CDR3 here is CSVAPDSFSIDTF. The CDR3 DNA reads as TGCAGCGTTGCACCGGACAGCTTCTCTATAGACACCTTC.

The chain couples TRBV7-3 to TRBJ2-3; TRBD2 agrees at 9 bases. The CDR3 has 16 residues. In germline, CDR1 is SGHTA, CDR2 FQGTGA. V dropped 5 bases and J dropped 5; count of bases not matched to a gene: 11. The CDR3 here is CASSRGGRVVGDTQYF. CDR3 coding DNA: TGTGCCAGCAGCCGAGGCGGGAGGGTCGTCGGAGATACGCAGTATTTT.

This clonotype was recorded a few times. The CDR3 nucleotides are TGTGCCGCCGGGAACGGGAGGGGACTTTACAATGAGCAGTTCTTC. Translation: CAAGNGRGLYNEQFF. The chain links TRBV2 to TRBJ2-1, with 8 bases that match TRBD2. Germline V gives CDR1 SNHLY, CDR2 FYNNEI. This CDR3 is built from 15 residues. V trimming: 11 bases; J trimming: 4 bases; junction bases outside the gene matches: 13.

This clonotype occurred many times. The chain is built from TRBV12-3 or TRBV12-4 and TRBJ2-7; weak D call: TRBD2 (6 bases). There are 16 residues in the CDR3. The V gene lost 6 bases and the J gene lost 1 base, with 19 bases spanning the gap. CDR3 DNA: TGTGCCAGCAGCAACCTATTGACCGGGAGTTCCTACGAGCAGTACTTC. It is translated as CASSNLLTGSSYEQYF.